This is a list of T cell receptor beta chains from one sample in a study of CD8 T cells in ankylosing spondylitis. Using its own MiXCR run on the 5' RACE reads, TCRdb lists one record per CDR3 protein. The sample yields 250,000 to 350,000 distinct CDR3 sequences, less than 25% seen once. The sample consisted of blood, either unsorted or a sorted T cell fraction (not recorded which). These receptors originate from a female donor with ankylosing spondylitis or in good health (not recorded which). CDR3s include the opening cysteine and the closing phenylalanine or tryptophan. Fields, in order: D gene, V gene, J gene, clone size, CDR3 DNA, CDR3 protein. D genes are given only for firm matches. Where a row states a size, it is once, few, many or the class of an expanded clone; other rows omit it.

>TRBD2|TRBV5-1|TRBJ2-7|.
TGCGCCAGCAGCTTGGCCGGACTAGCGGGAATCTACGAGCAGTACTTC
CASSLAGLAGIYEQYF
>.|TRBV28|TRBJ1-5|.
TGTGCCAGCAGGGGGGGGAGCGGCAATCAGCCCCAGCATTTT
CASRGGSGNQPQHF
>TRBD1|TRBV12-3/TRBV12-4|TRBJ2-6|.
TGTGCCAGCAGTGACGGACAGGGGGTAGTTGGGGCCAACGTCCTGACTTTC
CASSDGQGVVGANVLTF
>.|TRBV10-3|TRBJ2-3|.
TGTGCCATCAGTGGACAGGCTAGCACAGATACGCAGTATTTT
CAISGQASTDTQYF
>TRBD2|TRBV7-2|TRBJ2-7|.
TGTGCCAGCAGCTTCGGCCTCCAGACTAGCGGGTTCTACGAGCAGTACTTC
CASSFGLQTSGFYEQYF
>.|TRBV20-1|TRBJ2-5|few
TGCAGTGCTAGAGAAGGGGGTAGACAAGAGACCCAGTACTTC
CSAREGGRQETQYF
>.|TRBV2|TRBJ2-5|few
TGTGCCAGCAGTATGGAAGAGACCCAGTACTTC
CASSMEETQYF
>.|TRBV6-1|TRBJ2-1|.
TGTGCCAGCAGGGACCCCTTAAGGGACAATGAGCAGTTCTTC
CASRDPLRDNEQFF
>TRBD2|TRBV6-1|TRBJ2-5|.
TGTGCCAGCAGCCCTGGACTAGCGGGGTCCTCGGGGACCCAGTACTTC
CASSPGLAGSSGTQYF
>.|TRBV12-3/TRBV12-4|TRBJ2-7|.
TGTGCCAGCAGGAATGGACAGTCCACCTACGAGCAGTACTTC
CASRNGQSTYEQYF
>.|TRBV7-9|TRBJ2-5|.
TGTGCCAGCAGCTTAGGACAGAATTGGAAGGCCCAGTACTTC
CASSLGQNWKAQYF
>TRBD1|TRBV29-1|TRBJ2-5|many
TGCAGCGTTGCCCCCGGGACAGGGATGGAAGAGACCCAGTACTTC
CSVAPGTGMEETQYF
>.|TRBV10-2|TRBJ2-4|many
TGCGCCAGCAGAGACAGCGGAGGTGGAACCAAAAACATTCAGTACTTC
CASRDSGGGTKNIQYF
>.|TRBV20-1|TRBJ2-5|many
TGCAGTGCTCGATCGACGTATGGGGGGCAAGAGACCCAGTACTTC
CSARSTYGGQETQYF
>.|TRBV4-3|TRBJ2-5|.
TGCGCCAGCAGCCAAGAAGGGACCCAGTACTTC
CASSQEGTQYF
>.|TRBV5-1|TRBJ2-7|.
TGCGCCAGCAGCTTGGCCGTACTGGGAGGGACAGTAACTTACGAGCAGTACTTC
CASSLAVLGGTVTYEQYF
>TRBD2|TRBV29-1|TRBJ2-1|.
TGCAGCGTAAGCGGGAGTCTCCCCTACAATGAGCAGTTCTTC
CSVSGSLPYNEQFF
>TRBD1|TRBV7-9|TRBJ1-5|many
TGTGCCAGCAGCTCAACAGGGGATCAGCCCCAGCATTTT
CASSSTGDQPQHF
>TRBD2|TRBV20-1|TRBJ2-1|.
TGCAGTGCCTGGACTAGCTATGAGCAGTTCTTC
CSAWTSYEQFF
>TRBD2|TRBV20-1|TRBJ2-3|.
TGCAGTGCTAGGGTAGCAGCGGGGTGGGCAGATACGCAGTATTTT
CSARVAAGWADTQYF
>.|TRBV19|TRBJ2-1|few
TGTGCCAGTAGTATCCGCCCGTACAATGAGCAGTTCTTC
CASSIRPYNEQFF
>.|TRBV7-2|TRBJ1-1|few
TGTGCCAGCAGCTTAGGCCGTAAAGAAGCTTTCTTT
CASSLGRKEAFF
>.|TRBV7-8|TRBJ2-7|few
TGTGCCAGCGGAGGGACGCCCTCTTACGAGCAGTACTTC
CASGGTPSYEQYF
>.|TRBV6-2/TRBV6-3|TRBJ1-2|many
TGTGCCAGCAGTTACTCGCCCGGACACTATGGCTACACCTTC
CASSYSPGHYGYTF
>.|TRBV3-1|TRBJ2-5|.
TGTGCCAGCAGCCAAGATGGCAGGTCGGAAGAGACCCAGTACTTC
CASSQDGRSEETQYF
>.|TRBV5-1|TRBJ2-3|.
TGCGCCAGCAGCCTTCTGGGACCCCACACAGATACGCAGTATTTT
CASSLLGPHTDTQYF
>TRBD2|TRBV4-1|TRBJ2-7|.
TGCGCCAGCAGCCAAGGGGATAGCGGGAGCCACGAGCAGTACTTC
CASSQGDSGSHEQYF
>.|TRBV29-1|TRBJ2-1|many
TGCGGCGGTGCGGGGTTCGTGGGCCGATGGGACAATGAGCAGTTCTTC
CGGAGFVGRWDNEQFF
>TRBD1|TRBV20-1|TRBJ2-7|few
TGCAGTGCCCGACCCACAGGGGTGTGGTACGAGCAGTACTTC
CSARPTGVWYEQYF
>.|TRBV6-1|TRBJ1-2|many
TGTGCCAGCAGGTCGGGACGGCAAGGTCGCTACACCTTC
CASRSGRQGRYTF
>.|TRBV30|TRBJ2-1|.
TGTGCCTGGGAGCACCCCGGGACAAAGTTCTTC
CAWEHPGTKFF
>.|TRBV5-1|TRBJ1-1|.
TGCGCCAGCATGTCAGGCTTCATGAACACTGAAGCTTTCTTT
CASMSGFMNTEAFF
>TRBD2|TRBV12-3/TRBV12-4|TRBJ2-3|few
TGTGCCAGCATGACTAGCGGGAGAAGAACAGATACGCAGTATTTT
CASMTSGRRTDTQYF
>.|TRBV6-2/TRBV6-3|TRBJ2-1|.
TGTGCCAGCGGGAAACAGACTTACAATGAGCAGTTCTTC
CASGKQTYNEQFF
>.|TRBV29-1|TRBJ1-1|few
TGCAGCGTTGAGGTTCCGACCCAAGGGGAGCAAGCTTTCTTT
CSVEVPTQGEQAFF
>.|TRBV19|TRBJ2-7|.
TGTGCCAGTAGTAGGAACGACGGCTACGAGCAGTACTTC
CASSRNDGYEQYF
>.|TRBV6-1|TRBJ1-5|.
TGTGCCAGCAGTCAGGGGCTTAACAGCAATCAGCCCCAGCATTTT
CASSQGLNSNQPQHF
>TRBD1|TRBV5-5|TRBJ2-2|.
TGTGCCAGCAGAACGACAGGGGAGTTCGGGGAGCTGTTTTTT
CASRTTGEFGELFF
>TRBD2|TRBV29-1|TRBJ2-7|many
TGCAGCGTTATCGGGACTAGCGGGAGGCAAAGCTCCTACGAGCAGTACTTC
CSVIGTSGRQSSYEQYF
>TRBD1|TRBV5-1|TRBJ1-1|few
TGCGCCAGCAGCTTGAGCCCAGGGGGCACTGAAGCTTTCTTT
CASSLSPGGTEAFF
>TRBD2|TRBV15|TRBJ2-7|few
TGTGCCACCGCCTCCCAGGCGGGGGCCTACGAGCAGTACTTC
CATASQAGAYEQYF
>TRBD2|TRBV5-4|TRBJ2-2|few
TGTGCCAGCAGCTTGACGGGAGGGCCGCCCGGGGAGCTGTTTTTT
CASSLTGGPPGELFF
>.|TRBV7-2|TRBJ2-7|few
TGTGCCAGCAGCTTCGCATCAGGGGGGTCGCACGAGCAGTACTTC
CASSFASGGSHEQYF
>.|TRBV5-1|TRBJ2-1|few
TGCGCCAGCAGCCCGGACGGGATTACGGCTATAATCAATGAGCAGTTCTTC
CASSPDGITAIINEQFF
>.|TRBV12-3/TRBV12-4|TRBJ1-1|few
TGTGCCAGCGGATGGGTGAGATATGGTACTGAAGCTTTCTTT
CASGWVRYGTEAFF
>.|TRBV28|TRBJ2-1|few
TGTGCCAGCAGTTTATTTTGGGGACAAAGCTCCTACAATGAGCAGTTCTTC
CASSLFWGQSSYNEQFF
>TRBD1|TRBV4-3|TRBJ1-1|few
TGCGCCAGCAGCCGGTCGACAGGGGGAACTGAAGCTTTCTTT
CASSRSTGGTEAFF
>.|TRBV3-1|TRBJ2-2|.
TGTGCCAGCAGCGGGAGCTACACCGGGGAGCTGTTTTTT
CASSGSYTGELFF
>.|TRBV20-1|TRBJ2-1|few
TGCAGTGCTAGAGTTGGGAGTAACTCCTACAATGAGCAGTTCTTC
CSARVGSNSYNEQFF